This T cell receptor beta chain was identified during a study of identical twins. Study results and caveats: Invariant T cells like MAIT and iNKT could partly confound the zero-insertion analyses. Twin sharing of out-of-frame TCR alpha was underestimated by models in monozygotic pairs. Beta out-of-frame twin sharing showed a weaker excess. Insertion counts were lower in abundant cord blood beta clonotypes, a trend that memory repertoires did not show.

TCRdb used MiXCR to reprocess the 5' RACE reads, holding one entry per CDR3 protein. The sample lists around 240,000 distinct CDR3 sequences, about 10% occurring once. Germline CDR1 is MNHEY and CDR2 is SMNVEV (reference sequence). Trimming cost V 6 bases and J 1 base, with 12 bases left between them. CDR3 length: 14 amino acids. This clonotype was counted many times. Antigen specificity is unknown. This clonotype was sampled from a man between 45 and 60 years old in good health. Source material: memory T cells sorted from blood. The rearrangement uses TRBV27 and TRBJ1-1; possible D gene TRBD1, 5 bases. The CDR3 protein is CASRRDRSNTEAFF. CDR3 DNA: TGTGCCAGCAGACGGGACCGATCGAACACTGAAGCTTTCTTT.